This T cell receptor (beta chain) originates from a study of response to subunit inactivated influenza vaccine. TCRdb analysed the RT-PCR reads with MiXCR anew, one entry per CDR3 protein. The sample has hundreds of thousands of distinct CDR3 sequences, around 18% seen once. Germline lookup yields CDR1 SGHKS and CDR2 YYEKEE (reference sequence). Trimming took 4 bases from V and 4 from J, leaving 15 bases between them. The CDR3 runs to 15 residues. This clonotype was seen a handful of times. Antigen specificity is unknown. Study-level findings and limits: Seasonal influenza vaccination, on each occasion, was suggested by the authors to recruit few new T cells.

The starting material was PBMCs from blood, obtained around 5 days after vaccination. This receptor was identified in a man aged 45-65 years who received an inactivated influenza vaccine. The chain employs TRBV5-5 and TRBJ2-1; TRBD2 is a possible D gene (7 bases). This chain's CDR3 is CASSRVGGEYNEQFF. CDR3 nucleotide sequence: TGTGCCAGCAGCCGGGTAGGGGGGGAATACAATGAGCAGTTCTTC.